The 26 T cell receptor beta chains below were found in one sample sequenced in a study of radiation and T cells in renal cell carcinoma. Here immunoSEQ multiplex PCR was the method, and the copy in TCRdb shows in-frame clones only, minus some. Here the sample spans around 26,000 clones, roughly 60% being singletons. Specified treatment: treatment-naive control, cytoreductive nephrectomy. The source was tumor tissue, collected from a patient whose treatment was nephrectomy without radiotherapy. Receptors originate from a man in his forties with renal cell carcinoma.

The gene calls are TRBV18 and TRBJ2-7; TRBD2 is a possible D gene (5 bases). CDR3 length equals 13 residues. V was trimmed by 3 bases and J by 4 bases, leaving 10 bases between them. The germline V gene encodes CDR1 KGHSH and CDR2 LQKENI. The CDR3 DNA reads TGTGCCAGCTCACCCACTAGAGGGTACGAGCAGTACGTC. It codes for CASSPTRGYEQYV.

This rearrangement joins TRBV4-1 to TRBJ2-7, with D maybe TRBD2 (6 bases). The CDR3 extends over 14 amino acids. The V gene lost 0 bases and the J gene lost 9 bases, with 15 bases spanning the gap. Germline lookup yields CDR1 MGHRA and CDR2 YSYEKL. CDR3 bases: TGCGCCAGCAGCCAAGATGTGCGGGGCGCGATGCAGTACGTC. Translating gives CASSQDVRGAMQYV.

With respect to this clone: This specimen includes other DNA sequences encoding the same CDR3. The rearrangement links TRBV10-3 to TRBJ1-2, with 10 nucleotides matching TRBD1. This CDR3 has 14 residues. Looked up from germline, CDR1 is ENHRY and CDR2 is SYGVKD. V was clipped by 6 bases and J by 5 bases; unmatched bases: 6. For the CDR3, the DNA is TGTGCCATCAGCTCCGGGACAGGGGTGTATGGCTACACCTTC. The encoded protein is CAISSGTGVYGYTF.

The chain recombines TRBV9 with TRBJ2-1; 8 bases line up with TRBD1. The CDR3 is 13 residues long. The germline V gene encodes CDR1 SGDLS and CDR2 YYNGEE. The J segment lost 6 bases and the V segment lost 4 bases, leaving 3 bases of the junction unmatched. CDR3 nucleotides: TGTGCCAGCAGCCGGGGACAGGCCAATGAGCAGTTCTTC. This gives the protein CASSRGQANEQFF.

This clone is classed as medium-sized. The V call is TRBV6-5, the J call TRBJ1-5, with D perhaps matching TRBD1 (5 bases). V gave up 7 bases and J gave up 4 bases, with 11 bases separating them. This CDR3 has 13 amino acids. CDR1 is MNHEY, CDR2 SVGAGI, per germline. This CDR3 is CASTPGRNQPQHF. CDR3 in DNA: TGTGCCAGCACCCCGGGACGGAATCAGCCCCAGCATTTT.

This clone was detected once. This chain links TRBV7-9 with TRBJ1-4, with D possibly TRBD1 on 5 matching bases. The germline gives CDR1 SEHNR, CDR2 FQNEAQ (reference sequence). V gave up 0 bases and J gave up 8 bases, with 16 bases separating them. This CDR3 is 16 amino acids long. The CDR3 nucleotides read TGTGCCAGCAGCTTAGCATCCGAGGGGTTGGGAGAAAAACTGTTTTTT. Translation gives CASSLASEGLGEKLFF.

The chain combines TRBV28 with TRBJ1-5; 7 positions agree with TRBD1. Germline CDR1 reads MDHEN; CDR2 reads SYDVKM. The CDR3 consists of 14 residues. V dropped 5 bases and J dropped 6; count of bases not matched to a gene: 7. CDR3 bases: TGTGCCAGCAGTGTCAGGGGGAAGGGTCAGCCCCAGCATTTT. Protein product: CASSVRGKGQPQHF. The whole variable domain, remainder taken from reference TRBV28 and TRBJ1-5, is DVKVTQSSRYLVKRTGEKVFLECVQDMDHENMFWYRQDPGLGLRLIYFSYDVKMKEKGDIPEGYSVSREKKERFSLILESASTNQTSMYLCASSVRGKGQPQHFGDGTRLSIL.

Only a few counts were recorded for this clone. For the CDR3, the DNA is TGTGCCAGTAGTATTTGGACTAGCGGGAGGGATGAGCAGTTCTTC. This sequence encodes CASSIWTSGRDEQFF. This chain uses TRBV19 with TRBJ2-1; 15 nucleotides match TRBD2. V trimming: 3 bases; J trimming: 8 bases; junction bases outside the gene matches: 2. This CDR3 region has 15 residues. Germline CDR1 LNHDA, CDR2 SQIVND (reference sequence).

The V call is TRBV18, the J call TRBJ1-2, with 9 bases identical to TRBD1. This CDR3 comprises 17 residues. J was trimmed by 0 bases and V by 3 bases; bases with no gene match: 8. The germline CDR1 and CDR2 sequences are KGHSH and LQKENI. CDR3 in DNA: TGTGCCAGCTCACCTTCCATACAGGGGGCAACTAACTATGGCTACACCTTC. This encodes CASSPSIQGATNYGYTF.

The chain has TRBV6-6 and TRBJ2-1; 13 bases are shared with TRBD2. The germline gives CDR1 MNHNY, CDR2 SVGAGI (reference sequence). The CDR3 totals 15 residues. Trimming cost V 4 bases and J 9 bases; bases outside gene matches: 6. This CDR3 is CASSSGLAGAIEQFF. In DNA, the CDR3 is TGTGCCAGCAGTTCTGGACTAGCGGGAGCGATTGAGCAGTTCTTC.

The chain has TRBV10-3 and TRBJ2-7; a possible D gene is TRBD1 (5 bases). This CDR3 spans 15 amino acids. CDR1 is ENHRY and CDR2 is SYGVKD in the germline V gene. The V end lost 0 bases, the J end lost 7 bases, and 16 bases lay between the germline ends. The CDR3 region has the DNA TGTGCCATCAGTGAGTCTCAGGGAATCCCGAGTGAGCAGTACTTC. This sequence encodes CAISESQGIPSEQYF.

This clone was recorded once. The rearrangement links TRBV4-3 to TRBJ2-1; D gene unclear. CDR3 size: 12 residues. Germline values: CDR1 LGHNA, CDR2 YSLEER. V dropped 0 bases and J dropped 10 bases, with 7 bases sitting between them. As DNA, the CDR3 is TGCGCCAGCAGCCAAGATTGGCGAGAGCAGTTCTTC. The encoded protein is CASSQDWREQFF.

The chain joins TRBV5-1 to TRBJ1-2, with D possibly matching TRBD1 (6 bases). V lost 0 bases to trimming and J lost 2 bases, with 11 bases between them. Per germline, CDR1 SGHRS and CDR2 YFSETQ. This CDR3 contains 15 residues. DNA for the CDR3: TGCGCCAGCAGCTTGGAGGACAGCTTAAACTATGGCTACACCTTC. This encodes CASSLEDSLNYGYTF. Full variable domain (rest looked up from reference TRBV5-1 and TRBJ1-2): KAGVTQTPRYLIKTRGQQVTLSCSPISGHRSVSWYQQTPGQGLQFLFEYFSETQRNKGNFPGRFSGRQFSNSRSEMNVSTLELGDSALYLCASSLEDSLNYGYTFGSGTRLTVV.

Here the CDR3 reads CASSPPAGTDTQYF. CDR3 DNA: TGTGCCAGCTCACCACCGGCGGGAACAGATACGCAGTATTTT. The chain joins TRBV18 to TRBJ2-3, with D possibly being TRBD2 (6 bases). The CDR3 is 14 residues long. The ends were cut back, 0 bases at V and 3 bases at J, with 7 bases in the middle. The germline CDR1 and CDR2 sequences are KGHSH and LQKENI.

The rearrangement joins TRBV19 to TRBJ2-4; tentatively, D is TRBD1 or TRBD2 (5 bases each). The CDR3 sequence is 12 residues long. Germline CDR1 and CDR2: LNHDA and SQIVND (reference sequence). Deletions cut 5 bases from V and 10 bases from J, with 12 bases between. CDR3 coding DNA: TGTGCCAGTAGTCCGGGGCTCGAAATTCAGTACTTC. This translates into CASSPGLEIQYF.

This clone came up once. V gene TRBV7-2 combines with J gene TRBJ1-2; D is undetermined. Trimming left V 3 bases short and J 6 bases short, with 14 bases between. Germline V gene data show CDR1 as SGHTA and CDR2 as FQGNSA. The CDR3 covers 14 residues. The CDR3 DNA follows: TGTGCCAGCAGCTTGGGCATAAACTTCCATGGCTACACCTTC. Its protein is CASSLGINFHGYTF.

This clone was seen a handful of times. The same CDR3 also results from other DNA sequences found in this sample. This chain connects TRBV14 to TRBJ1-6; no reliable D call. Germline V gene data show CDR1 as SGHDN and CDR2 as FVKESK. The CDR3 consists of 17 residues. V lost 1 base and J lost 1, with 11 bases in between. CDR3 DNA sequence: TGTGCCAGCAGCCAAGCTGGGCTAAGTTCCTATAATTCACCCCTCCACTTT. Protein sequence: CASSQAGLSSYNSPLHF.

The table lists this clone with a few counts. V is TRBV19 and J is TRBJ1-1, with 10 bases matching TRBD1. Trimming removed 1 base from V and 4 bases from J; junction bases left unmatched: 3. Germline CDR1 reads LNHDA; CDR2 reads SQIVND (reference sequence). The CDR3 contains 15 residues. The CDR3 nucleotides read TGTGCCAGTAGTATAGGGGACAGGGGCACCACTGAAGCTTTCTTT. It specifies CASSIGDRGTTEAFF.

The rearrangement links TRBV4-3 to TRBJ1-5, with TRBD1 matching over 7 bases. Germline loops: CDR1 LGHNA, CDR2 YSLEER. The CDR3 extends over 19 amino acids. The ends lost 0 bases at V and 5 bases at J; junction bases unmatched: 16. The CDR3 DNA reads TGCGCCAGCAGCCAAGATCCCCTCGCGGCGACAGGGCCTTATCAGCCCCAGCATTTT. It yields the protein CASSQDPLAATGPYQPQHF.

The chain is built from TRBV9 and TRBJ2-3, with 15 positions matching TRBD2. With 2 bases clipped from V and 5 bases from J, the junction kept 3 bases outside the gene matches. Germline CDR1 reads SGDLS; CDR2 reads YYNGEE. The CDR3 runs 16 residues. DNA for the CDR3: TGTGCCAGCAGCGTTGGACTAGCGGGGGGGATAGATACGCAGTATTTT. This sequence encodes CASSVGLAGGIDTQYF.

The rearrangement links TRBV14 to TRBJ2-7, with D perhaps given as TRBD1 or TRBD2 (6 bases each). Trimming stripped 0 bases from V and 4 bases from J, with 31 bases between. Germline lookup yields CDR1 SGHDN and CDR2 FVKESK. The CDR3 extends over 21 amino acids. The CDR3 bases are TGTGCCAGCAGCCAAGATAGGGCACCGCCGGGGGCAGCACTTAGGCTGTACGAGCAGTACTTC. Encoded protein: CASSQDRAPPGAALRLYEQYF.

V and J are TRBV15 and TRBJ2-7, with D maybe TRBD1 (5 bases). This CDR3 contains 13 residues. Trimming shortened V by 0 bases and J by 3 bases, and 6 bases separated the two germline ends. CDR1 and CDR2 from the germline V gene are LNHNV and YYDKDF (reference sequence). Here the CDR3 DNA reads TGTGCCACCAGCAGAGAACAGGACTACGAGCAGTACGTC. Its protein product is CATSREQDYEQYV.

The rearrangement links TRBV7-2 to TRBJ2-1; D is perhaps TRBD2 (5 bases). With 5 bases removed from V and 9 bases from J, the gap between germline ends came to 14 bases. The germline V gene has CDR1 SGHTA and CDR2 FQGNSA. The CDR3 totals 13 residues. CDR3 loop: CASSPLPEGEQFF. DNA for the CDR3: TGTGCCAGCAGCCCCCTCCCTGAGGGTGAGCAGTTCTTC.

This clone has just a few counts. This chain links TRBV5-6 with TRBJ1-2; D may be TRBD1 (5 bases). The CDR3 extends over 13 amino acids. Germline lookup yields CDR1 SGHDT and CDR2 YYEEEE. Trimming left V 0 bases short and J 2 bases short, with 5 bases between. The CDR3 nucleotides read TGTGCCAGCAGCTTGGGGGGGAACTATGGCTACACCTTC. It translates to CASSLGGNYGYTF.

The rearrangement joins TRBV18 to TRBJ2-3; 8 bases agree with TRBD2. This CDR3 comprises 13 residues. The J segment lost 5 bases and the V segment lost 8 bases, leaving 6 bases of the junction unmatched. CDR1 is KGHSH and CDR2 is LQKENI in the germline V gene. In DNA, the CDR3 is TGTGCCAGCCCCGGGGGGGCGGAAGATACGCAGTATTTT. It translates to CASPGGAEDTQYF. Looking up the rest from reference TRBV18 and TRBJ2-3 gives the full variable domain: NAGVMQNPRHLVRRRGQEARLRCSPMKGHSHVYWYRQLPEEGLKFMVYLQKENIIDESGMPKERFSAEFPKEGPSILRIQQVVRGDSAAYFCASPGGAEDTQYFGPGTRLTVL.

This clone was found many times. Here the CDR3 reads CASSGAGAYNEQFF. The CDR3 nucleotides read TGCGCCAGCAGCGGGGCAGGGGCCTACAATGAGCAGTTCTTC. The V gene is TRBV5-1, the J gene TRBJ2-1, with D possibly TRBD1 on 6 matching bases. The CDR3 has 14 residues. Trimming pared 4 bases from V and 2 bases from J, leaving 10 bases between. Per germline, CDR1 SGHRS and CDR2 YFSETQ.